The subject of this entry is one TCR beta chain. These data originate in a study of shared clonotypes between healthy human individuals. Unsorted PBMC DNA was run through sequencing on ten immunoSEQ deep assay plates. The table came from immunoSEQ multiplex PCR; TCRdb's copy has only in-frame clones and leaves some out. The sample shows about 470,000 clones, around 75% of them seen only once. Germline V CDR1 and CDR2: SNHLY, FYNNEI. CDR3 length: 15 residues. Deletions cut 1 base from V and 0 bases from J, with 7 bases between. The TCR sequence derives from a woman aged 40 to 49 in good health. Some clones in this sample may be carry-over from other donors' samples. The V and J genes are TRBV2 and TRBJ2-1; no reliable D call. The sample comprised PBMCs. DNA of the CDR3: TGTGCCAGCAGTGAAGGGCTCCTCTCCTACAATGAGCAGTTCTTC. Translated: CASSEGLLSYNEQFF.